Below are 29 T cell receptor beta chains sequenced from a single sample in a study of Ad26.COV2.S vaccination and SARS-CoV-2 variants (dated by TCRdb to the early 2020s). The protocol used for the library was the immunoSEQ multiplex PCR assay. TCRdb's version of the immuneACCESS table is confined to in-frame rearrangements and falls short of the full clone set. An unresolved V gene accounts for under half of the shortfall where checked; the remainder is of unknown origin. The sample table records under 300,000 clones; roughly 89% of these occur just once. The top ten constitute nearly 3% of the sample. Taken with the paper, the label for treatment or condition translates to: over 15 received Ad26.COV2.S at low or high dose, single or two shots; roughly five received placebo; per-sample allocation not given. Repertoires of vaccine and placebo recipients were sequenced from samples collected on day 63 after the first injection.

This sample comprised peripheral blood, obtained in a trial of Ad26.COV2.S vaccine versus placebo. These TCRs come from a person aged 18-60 years who received the Ad26.COV2.S COVID-19 vaccine or a placebo.

The chain combines TRBV5-1 with TRBJ2-3, with 8 bases fitting TRBD2. CDR1 is SGHRS, CDR2 YFSETQ, per germline. The CDR3 totals 14 residues. The junction had 5 bases not matched to a gene; V was cut back by 5 bases and J by 3 bases. The CDR3 DNA is TGCGCCAGCAGACCGGCTAGCGGGACAGATACGCAGTATTTT. Its protein is CASRPASGTDTQYF.

V is TRBV4-3 and J is TRBJ2-3; 11 bases match TRBD1. The CDR3 has 16 amino acids. CDR1 LGHNA and CDR2 YSLEER come from the germline V gene. J gave up 1 base and V 6 bases, and 6 bases lay outside the gene matches. The CDR3 nucleotides read TGCGCCAGCAGGGGGACAGGGGGTGGTGGCACAGATACGCAGTATTTT. The encoded protein is CASRGTGGGGTDTQYF.

The V call is TRBV21-1, the J call TRBJ1-3. TRBV21-1 corresponds to a pseudogene. The CDR3 has 14 residues. The CDR3 DNA reads as TGTGCCCGCTTGGGCGGCGGGACTGGAAACACCATATATTTT. It translates to CARLGGGTGNTIYF.

The rearrangement joins TRBV5-3 to TRBJ2-7; a possible D gene is TRBD2 (5 bases). TRBV5-3 carries the ORF label, with uncertain function. This CDR3 is built from 15 residues. With 1 base removed from V and 3 bases from J, the gap between germline ends came to 14 bases. Here the CDR3 DNA reads TGTGCCAGAAGCTTGTGGTCCGGCGGGCGCTACGAGCAGTACGTC. Its protein product is CARSLWSGGRYEQYV.

The CDR3 bases are TGTGCCAGCAGCCCTCGGACTAGCGGGGGGGCAAATACGCAGTATTTT. This sequence encodes CASSPRTSGGANTQYF. The chain employs TRBV4-2 and TRBJ2-3; 15 bases line up with TRBD2. V lost 4 bases, J lost 7 bases, and 6 bases stayed unmatched. This CDR3 contains 16 residues. Germline V CDR1 and CDR2: LGHNA, YNFKEQ.

The rearrangement uses TRBV6-5 and TRBJ2-7; 10 bases are a match to TRBD2. The germline gives CDR1 MNHEY, CDR2 SVGAGI. This CDR3 is 14 amino acids long. The V gene end was trimmed by 7 bases and the J gene end by 1 base; junction bases not matched to a gene: 4. The CDR3 DNA reads as TGTGCCAGCACCTGGACTAGCGGATCCTACGAGCAGTACGTC. Translating it yields CASTWTSGSYEQYV.

This clone was picked up one time. The sample has other DNA sequences that encode this CDR3 too. The rearrangement links TRBV30 to TRBJ1-5; no definite D call. CDR1 GTSNPN and CDR2 SVGIG come from the germline V gene (reference sequence). Trimming removed 0 bases from V and 7 bases from J, with 13 bases in between. This CDR3 is built from 14 residues. CDR3 in DNA: TGTGCCTGGAGTGTAGCGGGAGGCGGGCAGCCCCAGCATTTT. Translation gives CAWSVAGGGQPQHF.

The V gene is TRBV19, the J gene TRBJ2-5, with D unclear. The CDR3 has 14 residues. V shed 0 bases and J shed 0 bases, with 5 bases lying between them. Germline lookup yields CDR1 LNHDA and CDR2 SQIVND (reference sequence). The CDR3 coding sequence is TGTGCCAGTAGTATAGAGTTGTACCAAGAGACCCAGTACTTC. Translated: CASSIELYQETQYF.

J is TRBJ1-1 and V is TRBV12-3 or TRBV12-4, with unresolved D. This CDR3 spans 12 amino acids. V lost 5 bases and J lost 4, with 8 bases in between. Written as DNA, the CDR3 is TGTGCCAGCAGTAGCGGTCTCACTGAAGCTTTCTTT. Amino acid sequence: CASSSGLTEAFF.

CDR3 amino acids: CATRVGTSNTGELFF. CDR3 DNA sequence: TGTGCCACTAGAGTTGGGACTTCGAACACCGGGGAGCTGTTTTTT. The chain carries TRBV19 and TRBJ2-2, with D possibly being TRBD2 (6 bases). The CDR3 runs to 15 residues. The V end lost 10 bases, the J end lost 0 bases, and 15 bases lay between the germline ends. Germline V gene sequence: CDR1 LNHDA, CDR2 SQIVND (reference sequence).

The chain combines TRBV4-3 with TRBJ1-2; D unclear. Looked up from germline, CDR1 is LGHNA and CDR2 is YSLEER. This CDR3 has 15 residues. Trimming took 1 base from V and 4 from J, leaving 13 bases between them. The CDR3 loop is CASSQVRTAAYGYTF. CDR3 coding DNA: TGCGCCAGCAGCCAAGTCCGGACCGCAGCCTATGGCTACACCTTC.

The chain joins TRBV7-9 to TRBJ2-3; a possible D gene is TRBD1 (5 bases). V lost 3 bases and J 1 base, leaving 14 bases between the germline ends. There are 16 residues in the CDR3. Germline CDR1 and CDR2: SEHNR and FQNEAQ (reference sequence). CDR3 residues: CASSFFLRDGTDTQYF. For the CDR3, the DNA is TGTGCCAGCAGCTTTTTCCTCAGGGATGGCACAGATACGCAGTATTTT.

The genes are TRBV9 and TRBJ2-1; D uncertain. This CDR3 comprises 12 residues. V was clipped by 4 bases and J by 9 bases, with 11 bases between them. Germline values: CDR1 SGDLS, CDR2 YYNGEE. The CDR3 protein is CASSRDPSEQFF. The CDR3 coding sequence is TGTGCCAGCAGCCGAGACCCGAGTGAGCAGTTCTTC.

This sequence joins TRBV18 and TRBJ2-5; weak D call: TRBD2 (6 bases). Germline V CDR1 and CDR2: KGHSH, LQKENI. The CDR3 is 15 amino acids. The germline V and J ends were trimmed by 3 bases and 5 bases, with 16 bases remaining between them. In DNA, the CDR3 is TGTGCCAGCTCACCCCACCAGGGCCGGGAGGAGACCCAGTACTTC. Protein product: CASSPHQGREETQYF.

The chain couples TRBV18 to TRBJ2-7; D unclear. The CDR3 covers 13 residues. The V gene lost 2 bases and the J gene lost 3 bases, with 8 bases spanning the gap. Per germline, CDR1 KGHSH and CDR2 LQKENI. This CDR3 is CASSPDRFYEQYV. In DNA form, the CDR3 reads TGTGCCAGCTCACCAGACCGTTTCTACGAGCAGTACGTC.

The CDR3 nucleotides are TGTGCCAGCAGCCCCCCAAGAGGGCAGGATGGCTACACCTTC. It translates to CASSPPRGQDGYTF. The gene calls are TRBV7-2 and TRBJ1-2; no clear D gene. Germline V lookup: CDR1 SGHTA, CDR2 FQGNSA. Deletions cut 5 bases from V and 6 bases from J, with 16 bases between. This CDR3 is 14 amino acids long. Using reference TRBV7-2 and TRBJ1-2 for the parts outside the CDR3, the full variable domain is GAGVSQSPSNKVTEKGKDVELRCDPISGHTALYWYRQSLGQGLEFLIYFQGNSAPDKSGLPSDRFSAERTGGSVSTLTIQRTQQEDSAVYLCASSPPRGQDGYTFGSGTRLTVV.

This chain joins TRBV27 and TRBJ2-6; D not certain. The germline V gene has CDR1 MNHEY and CDR2 SMNVEV (reference sequence). The ends were cut back, 3 bases at V and 0 bases at J, with 15 bases in the middle. The CDR3 extends over 18 amino acids. This chain's CDR3 is CASSLITDPISGANVLTF. CDR3 sequence (DNA): TGTGCCAGCAGTTTGATTACAGACCCAATCTCTGGGGCCAACGTCCTGACTTTC.

This rearrangement joins TRBV5-1 to TRBJ1-2; a possible D gene is TRBD1 (5 bases). The CDR3 has 13 residues. Germline V gives CDR1 SGHRS, CDR2 YFSETQ. Trimming shortened V by 4 bases and J by 2 bases, and 9 bases separated the two germline ends. The CDR3 nucleotides are TGCGCCAGCAGCAAGACAGTGAACTATGGCTACACCTTC. Translating gives CASSKTVNYGYTF.

A few counts support this clone. The chain carries TRBV6-2 or TRBV6-3 and TRBJ1-5, with D possibly matching TRBD1 (6 bases). V was cut by 4 bases and J by 1 base, with 11 bases left in between. The germline V gene has CDR1 MNHEY and CDR2 SVGEGT. The CDR3 has 15 residues. CDR3 sequence: CASSFGQLSNQPQHF. DNA of the CDR3: TGTGCCAGCAGTTTTGGACAGCTCAGCAATCAGCCCCAGCATTTT.

The V gene is TRBV5-1, the J gene TRBJ2-3; D gene ambiguous. CDR3 length: 15 residues. Between the trimmed V and J ends, which lost 4 bases and 0 bases, there was a span of 12 bases. The V gene's germline CDR1 is SGHRS and CDR2 YFSETQ. CDR3 protein: CASSADGISTDTQYF. Here the CDR3 DNA reads TGCGCCAGCAGCGCGGACGGTATCAGCACAGATACGCAGTATTTT.

V and J are TRBV12-3 or TRBV12-4 and TRBJ1-2; 7 positions agree with TRBD1. This CDR3 has 13 amino acids. V lost 6 bases to trimming and J lost 6 bases; unmatched junction nucleotides: 7. The CDR3 loop reads CASSADRVNGYTF. The CDR3 DNA is TGTGCCAGCAGCGCAGACAGGGTGAATGGCTACACCTTC.

The chain carries TRBV10-3 and TRBJ2-3; TRBD1 might be the D (5 bases). CDR3 length: 13 residues. Per germline, CDR1 ENHRY and CDR2 SYGVKD. V lost 4 bases and J 6 bases, leaving 11 bases between the germline ends. The CDR3 nucleotides are TGTGCCATCAGTGCAAGGGGTACGGATACGCAGTATTTT. It encodes CAISARGTDTQYF.

The V gene is TRBV7-9, the J gene TRBJ1-2, with 8 positions matching TRBD1. The germline V gene has CDR1 SEHNR and CDR2 FQNEAQ (reference sequence). CDR3 length: 15 residues. V lost 9 bases to trimming and J lost 7 bases; unmatched junction nucleotides: 16. The CDR3 DNA follows: TGTGCCAGTACTCCGGTGCGACAGGGGACAACTGGCTACACCTTC. It specifies CASTPVRQGTTGYTF.

CDR3 region: CASRAYAWRNSGANVLTF. CDR3 coding DNA: TGTGCCAGCAGAGCTTACGCGTGGCGAAACTCTGGGGCCAACGTCCTGACTTTC. The chain is built from TRBV7-2 and TRBJ2-6, with unresolved D. Germline V gene lookup returns CDR1 SGHTA and CDR2 FQGNSA. V was clipped by 6 bases and J by 0 bases, with 18 bases between them. This CDR3 contains 18 residues.

The chain combines TRBV5-1 with TRBJ2-1; D tentatively fits TRBD1 or TRBD2 (5 bases each). The CDR3 spans 18 residues. The V gene's germline CDR1 is SGHRS and CDR2 YFSETQ. The V gene lost 0 bases and the J gene lost 0 bases, with 16 bases spanning the gap. The CDR3 bases are TGCGCCAGCAGCTTGGTGGTGTTAGGGGCGGGCTCCTACAATGAGCAGTTCTTC. Translated: CASSLVVLGAGSYNEQFF.

The CDR3 protein is CASSYSGGATDTQYF. The DNA for the CDR3 is TGTGCCAGCAGTTACTCGGGGGGCGCAACAGATACGCAGTATTTT. The chain has TRBV6-5 and TRBJ2-3; D is possibly TRBD1 or TRBD2 (6 bases each). CDR1 is MNHEY, CDR2 SVGAGI, per germline. This CDR3 is 15 amino acids long. The V and J ends lost 0 bases and 3 bases respectively, with 10 bases between them.

Comments on this clone: A read error may account for a junction end that differs from germline. This rearrangement joins TRBV30 to TRBJ1-2, with 9 bases lining up with TRBD1. CDR1 is GTSNPN and CDR2 is SVGIG in the germline V gene (reference sequence). The CDR3 covers 12 residues. The CDR3 sequence is CAWRGQGYRYTF. The CDR3 DNA follows: TGTGCCTGGAGGGGACAGGGCTATCGCTACACCTTC.

The chain links TRBV6-6 to TRBJ1-5, with D possibly being TRBD1 (6 bases). V was pared by 6 bases and J by 3 bases, with 15 bases between. CDR1 and CDR2 from the germline V gene are MNHNY and SVGAGI (reference sequence). The length of the CDR3 is 15 residues. In DNA, the CDR3 is TGTGCCAGCAGGAAAGCAGGGGCCGACAATCAGCCCCAGCATTTT. Its protein product is CASRKAGADNQPQHF.

This clone was observed a single time. The chain has TRBV7-2 and TRBJ2-7; D gene unclear. CDR1 and CDR2 from the germline V gene are SGHTA and FQGNSA. V lost 2 bases and J lost 5, with 16 bases in between. This CDR3 is 15 amino acids long. The CDR3 bases are TGTGCCAGCAGCTTAACTCTCCCCCGGACGAACGAGCAGTACTTC. It specifies CASSLTLPRTNEQYF.